This T cell receptor (beta chain) was documented in a study of OX40 agonist ivuxolimab in advanced cancers. Study-level results: On average, CD8+ T cells had more expanded clones than CD4+. Low normalized T-cell clonal expansion also characterized some of the nonresponders.

Sequencing used immunoSEQ multiplex PCR; TCRdb keeps in-frame clones, though not all of them. The data contain around 85,000 clones, more than 80% of them singletons. A word on this clone: Its specificity is unknown.

Trimming pared 4 bases from V and 2 bases from J, leaving 12 bases between. Germline-derived CDR1 and CDR2 are LNHDA and SQIVND (reference sequence). The CDR3 is 14 amino acids. The receptor was isolated from an adult with an advanced solid tumor such as melanoma, head and neck, liver or kidney cancer. The source was CD4+ or CD8+ T cells sorted from blood, collected in a trial of the OX40 agonist ivuxolimab. This sequence joins TRBV19 and TRBJ2-7; D unresolved. The CDR3 protein is CASSRSGSAYEQYF. The DNA of the CDR3 is TGTGCCAGTAGTAGATCCGGATCTGCCTACGAGCAGTACTTC. Full variable domain (outside the CDR3, taken from reference TRBV19 and TRBJ2-7): DGGITQSPKYLFRKEGQNVTLSCEQNLNHDAMYWYRQDPGQGLRLIYYSQIVNDFQKGDIAEGYSVSREKKESFPLTVTSAQKNPTAFYLCASSRSGSAYEQYFGPGTRLTVT.